The 17 T cell receptor beta chains listed next were all sequenced from one sample in a study of T cells in Graves' hyperthyroidism and ophthalmopathy. RNA transcripts were the template for amplifying TCR beta CDR3 regions. HTBI primers drove first-round RT-PCR of the TCR CDR3. TCRdb recomputed calls from the multiplex PCR reads with MiXCR, one row per CDR3 protein. Here the sample spans 550,000 to 600,000 distinct CDR3 sequences, more than 45% being singletons. The source material was peripheral blood or thyroid tissue (not recorded which). The receptor set was obtained from an adult woman with Graves' disease, either hyperthyroidism or ophthalmopathy (not recorded which).

There are many counts of this clonotype. This sequence joins TRBV20-1 and TRBJ1-2; no clear D. The germline V and J ends were trimmed by 6 bases and 5 bases, with 4 bases remaining between them. The germline V gene has CDR1 DFQATT and CDR2 SNEGSKA (reference sequence). The CDR3 loop spans 9 amino acids. The CDR3 bases are TGCAGTGCCCAATATGGCTACACCTTC. It translates to CSAQYGYTF.

The table lists this clonotype with many counts. This rearrangement joins TRBV4-2 to TRBJ2-2, with 8 positions matching TRBD2. Trimming cost V 6 bases and J 3 bases; bases outside gene matches: 6. Germline assignment: CDR1 LGHNA and CDR2 YNFKEQ. This CDR3 has 15 residues. CDR3 in amino acids: CASRPGTSDTGELFF. The CDR3 nucleotides are TGTGCCAGCAGACCCGGGACTAGTGACACCGGGGAGCTGTTTTTT.

This clonotype was seen more than once but under ten times. This chain uses TRBV7-8 with TRBJ2-5; 9 bases line up with TRBD1. The ends lost 5 bases at V and 5 bases at J; junction bases unmatched: 6. This CDR3 has 14 amino acids. Germline V CDR1 and CDR2: SGHVS, FQNEAQ. The DNA for the CDR3 is TGTGCCAGCAGCCGGACAGGGGTCGAGGAGACCCAGTACTTC. Encoded protein: CASSRTGVEETQYF.

Regarding this clonotype: A read error may produce the germline difference seen at one junction end. The CDR3 protein is CTSSFAPPNVGLAENTGELFF. The DNA for the CDR3 is TGCACCAGCAGCTTCGCTCCTCCAAATGTGGGACTAGCGGAGAACACCGGGGAGCTGTTTTTT. The V and J genes are TRBV5-1 and TRBJ2-2, with 11 nucleotides matching TRBD2. CDR1 is SGHRS, CDR2 YFSETQ, per germline. The CDR3 is 21 residues long.

V and J are TRBV7-9 and TRBJ1-1; no reliable D call. The CDR3 is made up of 13 amino acids. In germline, CDR1 is SEHNR, CDR2 FQNEAQ (reference sequence). Trimming cost V 5 bases and J 7 bases, with 14 bases left between them. CDR3 protein: CASSLPRVDEAFF. CDR3 DNA sequence: TGTGCCAGCAGCCTCCCGCGGGTTGATGAAGCTTTCTTT.

The rearrangement links TRBV9 to TRBJ2-7; D is unclear. V lost 0 bases and J lost 2, with 12 bases in between. The germline gives CDR1 SGDLS, CDR2 YYNGEE. This CDR3 comprises 15 residues. The CDR3 region has the DNA TGTGCCAGCAGCGTAGTACCTGCAGGACCCTACGAGCAGTACTTC. Amino acids: CASSVVPAGPYEQYF.

This clonotype has only a few counts. The chain employs TRBV7-9 and TRBJ1-5; D is unresolved. V was pared by 4 bases and J by 6 bases, with 10 bases between. Per the germline V gene, CDR1 is SEHNR and CDR2 is FQNEAQ (reference sequence). The CDR3 loop spans 13 amino acids. The CDR3 DNA reads as TGTGCCAGCAGCTCCCCGGAAGGTCAGCCCCAGCATTTT. Its protein is CASSSPEGQPQHF.

This clonotype was counted many times. This chain uses TRBV29-1 with TRBJ2-7, with 7 bases aligning to TRBD1. The germline V gene has CDR1 SQVTM and CDR2 ANQGSEA. V shed 1 base and J 5 bases; nucleotides not matched to a gene: 5. The CDR3 covers 13 residues. The CDR3 region has the DNA TGCAGCGTTGAAGGGACAGGTAGGAACGAGCAGTACTTC. Protein product: CSVEGTGRNEQYF.

The V and J genes are TRBV15 and TRBJ1-4; no reliable D call. Trimming left V 1 base short and J 8 bases short, with 14 bases between. CDR3 size: 15 residues. Germline V gives CDR1 LNHNV, CDR2 YYDKDF (reference sequence). The CDR3 region is CATSRVQHSDEKLFF. The CDR3 DNA is TGTGCCACCAGCAGAGTACAGCACAGTGACGAAAAACTGTTTTTT.

This clonotype was seen repeatedly, ten times or more. The chain is built from TRBV5-1 and TRBJ2-5; the match to TRBD1 covers 7 bases. V lost 9 bases and J lost 1; bases outside the gene matches: 12. CDR1 is SGHRS and CDR2 is YFSETQ in the germline V gene. The length of the CDR3 is 15 residues. The chain's CDR3 is CATRTQGQSQETQYF. For the CDR3, the DNA is TGCGCCACTAGAACCCAGGGACAGTCCCAAGAGACCCAGTACTTC.

CDR3 residues: CASSVGAETQHF. The CDR3 DNA reads TGTGCCAGCAGTGTAGGGGCCGAGACCCAGCATTTT. The chain uses TRBV2 and TRBJ1-5; tentatively, D is TRBD1 (5 bases). This CDR3 region has 12 residues. Germline-derived CDR1 and CDR2 are SNHLY and FYNNEI. The ends were cut back, 4 bases at V and 11 bases at J, with 12 bases in the middle.

This clonotype was detected ten times or more. This rearrangement joins TRBV2 to TRBJ2-2; no clear D gene. There are 14 residues in the CDR3. Germline lookup yields CDR1 SNHLY and CDR2 FYNNEI. V was cut by 5 bases and J by 1 base, with 8 bases left in between. The CDR3 nucleotides read TGTGCCAGCAGTTGGGCACGGAACACCGGGGAGCTGTTTTTT. As protein: CASSWARNTGELFF.

This clonotype appeared a few times. This chain uses TRBV2 with TRBJ1-2; 11 bases fit TRBD1. The germline gives CDR1 SNHLY, CDR2 FYNNEI. The CDR3 covers 15 residues. CDR3: CARDNTGTGGYGYTF. In DNA form, the CDR3 reads TGTGCTAGAGATAACACTGGGACAGGGGGCTATGGCTACACCTTC.

The chain is built from TRBV12-3 or TRBV12-4 and TRBJ1-4, with D unclear. Trimming stripped 5 bases from V and 2 bases from J, with 9 bases between. This CDR3 contains 14 residues. CDR3 DNA sequence: TGTGCCAGCAGTCAACTACGGACTAATGAAAAACTGTTTTTT. Its translation: CASSQLRTNEKLFF.

This clonotype was counted between two and nine times. The chain carries TRBV25-1 and TRBJ1-2; no clear D gene. V was clipped by 6 bases and J by 2 bases, with 16 bases between them. The length of the CDR3 is 15 residues. Germline CDR1 is MGHDK and CDR2 is SYGVNS. CDR3 in amino acids: CASRPSAEGNYGYTF. DNA for the CDR3: TGTGCCAGCAGGCCTTCGGCGGAAGGAAACTATGGCTACACCTTC.

A note on this clonotype: Possible read error: a much larger clone is one base away. The chain uses TRBV10-3 and TRBJ2-7; TRBD2 agrees at 15 bases. V lost 6 bases to trimming and J lost 3 bases; unmatched junction nucleotides: 9. The CDR3 spans 17 residues. CDR1 is ENHRY and CDR2 is SYGVKD in the germline V gene. CDR3 coding DNA: TGTGCCATCAGCCAAGGGACTAGCGGGAGGTTGGGCTACGAGCAGTACTTC. Encoded protein: CAISQGTSGRLGYEQYF.

This clonotype was observed once. V usage is TRBV10-3 and J usage is TRBJ2-3; 7 nucleotides line up with TRBD1. J was trimmed by 1 base and V by 0 bases; bases with no gene match: 4. This CDR3 comprises 16 residues. Germline V lookup: CDR1 ENHRY, CDR2 SYGVKD. In DNA form, the CDR3 reads TGTGCCATCAGTGAGTCAGTTAGGGGGCGCACAGATACGCAGTATTTT. Translation gives CAISESVRGRTDTQYF.